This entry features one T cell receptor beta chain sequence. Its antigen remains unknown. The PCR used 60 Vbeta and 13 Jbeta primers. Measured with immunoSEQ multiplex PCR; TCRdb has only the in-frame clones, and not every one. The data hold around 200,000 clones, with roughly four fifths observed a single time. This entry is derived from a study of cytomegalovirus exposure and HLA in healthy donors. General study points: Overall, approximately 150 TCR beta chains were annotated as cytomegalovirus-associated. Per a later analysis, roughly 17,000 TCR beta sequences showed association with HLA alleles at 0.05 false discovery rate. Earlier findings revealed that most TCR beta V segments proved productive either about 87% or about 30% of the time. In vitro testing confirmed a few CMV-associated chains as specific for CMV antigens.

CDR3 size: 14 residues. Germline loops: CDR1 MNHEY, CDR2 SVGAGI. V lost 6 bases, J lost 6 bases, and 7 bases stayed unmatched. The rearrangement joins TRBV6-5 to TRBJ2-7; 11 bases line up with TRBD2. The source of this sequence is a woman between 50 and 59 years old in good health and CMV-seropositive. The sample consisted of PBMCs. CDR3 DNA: TGTGCCAGCAGCATTAGCGGGGGGGCCTTCGAGCAGTACTTC. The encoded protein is CASSISGGAFEQYF.